These 18 T cell receptor beta chains came from one sample sequenced in a study of CD4 T cells in relation to SARS-CoV-2 and coronaviruses. Measured with immunoSEQ multiplex PCR; TCRdb has only the in-frame clones, and not every one. The sample has about 68,000 clones, 80% to 95% seen once; the top ten hold roughly 0.21%. The unexposed donors gave CD4+ T cells in 2011-2018, prior to COVID-19. The sequencing sample was made of naive CD4+ T cells from PBMCs. As to subset: naive CD4+ T cells isolated by negative enrichment. These receptors came from a human donor in good health.

The chain is built from TRBV7-2 and TRBJ1-6; no definite D call. The CDR3 runs 13 residues. Trimming cost V 4 bases and J 9 bases, with 10 bases left between them. CDR1 SGHTA and CDR2 FQGNSA come from the germline V gene. The CDR3 coding sequence is TGTGCCAGCAGCTCGAGGACTATTTCACCCCTCCACTTT. Its protein product is CASSSRTISPLHF.

The chain employs TRBV7-2 and TRBJ1-4; D unclear. Germline CDR1 and CDR2: SGHTA and FQGNSA. This CDR3 has 15 residues. Deletions cut 6 bases from V and 0 bases from J, with 11 bases between. CDR3 residues: CASRSRPATNEKLFF. DNA for the CDR3: TGTGCCAGCAGATCAAGACCAGCAACTAATGAAAAACTGTTTTTT.

V and J are TRBV5-5 and TRBJ1-1; no clear D gene. Germline V gene lookup returns CDR1 SGHKS and CDR2 YYEKEE (reference sequence). V lost 0 bases to trimming and J lost 0 bases, with 6 bases between them. The CDR3 consists of 14 residues. The CDR3 spells CASSLVGMNTEAFF. The DNA for the CDR3 is TGTGCCAGCAGCTTGGTAGGGATGAACACTGAAGCTTTCTTT.

V is TRBV12-3 or TRBV12-4 and J is TRBJ2-7; D is uncertain. V gave up 5 bases and J gave up 6 bases, with 14 bases separating them. This CDR3 contains 13 residues. The CDR3 nucleotides are TGTGCCAGCAGTCCGCGGACCGGTGGCGAGCAGTACTTC. Protein product: CASSPRTGGEQYF.

The chain carries TRBV7-2 and TRBJ1-3; D call uncertain. The CDR3 covers 15 residues. The germline CDR1 and CDR2 sequences are SGHTA and FQGNSA. The V end was cut by 2 bases, the J end by 2 bases, with 10 bases between. CDR3 sequence (DNA): TGTGCCAGCAGCTTATATTCGGGGACTGGAAACACCATATATTTT. Protein product: CASSLYSGTGNTIYF.

The rearrangement uses TRBV5-1 and TRBJ1-3, with D hard to call. Germline V gives CDR1 SGHRS, CDR2 YFSETQ. V shed 2 bases and J shed 2 bases, with 8 bases lying between them. CDR3 length equals 14 residues. This CDR3 is CASSFAQPGNTIYF. The DNA for the CDR3 is TGCGCCAGCAGCTTCGCACAGCCTGGAAACACCATATATTTT.

The chain links TRBV2 to TRBJ2-3, with D hard to call. In germline, CDR1 is SNHLY, CDR2 FYNNEI. V was trimmed by 0 bases and J by 3 bases, leaving 19 bases between them. This CDR3 region has 18 residues. The CDR3 DNA is TGTGCCAGCAGTGAAGCTCCCAGACAAGGGATAGGAACAGATACGCAGTATTTT. Encoded protein: CASSEAPRQGIGTDTQYF.

This rearrangement joins TRBV5-6 to TRBJ2-5, with 8 bases matching TRBD1. Germline V gene sequence: CDR1 SGHDT, CDR2 YYEEEE. The CDR3 runs 15 residues. V shed 1 base, J shed 2 bases, and the junction held 4 bases outside the gene matches. The CDR3 DNA reads TGTGCCAGCAGCTTGTTAGGACAGGGTCAAGAGACCCAGTACTTC. Translated, it gives CASSLLGQGQETQYF.

The chain employs TRBV27 and TRBJ1-4; 10 positions agree with TRBD1. Germline CDR1 and CDR2: MNHEY and SMNVEV (reference sequence). The ends lost 5 bases at V and 8 bases at J; junction bases unmatched: 5. This CDR3 spans 14 amino acids. The chain's CDR3 is CASSGTGVHEKLFF. CDR3 bases: TGTGCCAGCAGTGGGACAGGGGTACACGAAAAACTGTTTTTT. Full variable domain (outside the CDR3, taken from reference TRBV27 and TRBJ1-4): EAQVTQNPRYLITVTGKKLTVTCSQNMNHEYMSWYRQDPGLGLRQIYYSMNVEVTDKGDVPEGYKVSRKEKRNFPLILESPSPNQTSLYFCASSGTGVHEKLFFGSGTQLSVL.

The rearrangement links TRBV19 to TRBJ2-1; the D is unclear. Germline CDR1 LNHDA, CDR2 SQIVND (reference sequence). The V end was cut by 2 bases, the J end by 9 bases, with 17 bases between. The CDR3 contains 15 residues. CDR3 nucleotide sequence: TGTGCCAGTAGTATACCCCCGACGTCGTCGGGTGAGCAGTTCTTC. It is translated as CASSIPPTSSGEQFF.

The chain carries TRBV14 and TRBJ2-5, with D hard to call. V dropped 2 bases and J dropped 1 base, with 14 bases sitting between them. Per the germline V gene, CDR1 is SGHDN and CDR2 is FVKESK. This CDR3 spans 16 amino acids. CDR3 in DNA: TGTGCCAGCAGCCAAATGATGTCGGCAGGCCAAGAGACCCAGTACTTC. Translating gives CASSQMMSAGQETQYF.

V and J are TRBV6-2 or TRBV6-3 and TRBJ2-1, with D tentatively TRBD1 (5 bases). Germline lookup yields CDR1 MNHEY and CDR2 SVGEGT. V dropped 6 bases and J dropped 3 bases, with 21 bases sitting between them. This CDR3 spans 17 amino acids. CDR3 in amino acids: CASSLSAIDSYYNEQFF. In DNA, the CDR3 is TGTGCCAGCAGCCTATCGGCGATTGACAGCTACTACAATGAGCAGTTCTTC.

The chain employs TRBV19 and TRBJ2-5; 8 bases are a match to TRBD1. V shed 4 bases, J shed 4 bases, and the junction held 8 bases outside the gene matches. From germline, CDR1 is LNHDA and CDR2 SQIVND (reference sequence). This CDR3 spans 15 amino acids. CDR3 DNA sequence: TGTGCCAGTAGTAGATCCGGACAGGGCCGAGAGACCCAGTACTTC. Amino acids: CASSRSGQGRETQYF.

V usage is TRBV27 and J usage is TRBJ1-6; D remains unclear. V lost 6 bases and J 4 bases, leaving 10 bases between the germline ends. The CDR3 loop spans 14 amino acids. Germline-derived CDR1 and CDR2 are MNHEY and SMNVEV (reference sequence). The CDR3 sequence: CASSFDVYNSPLHF. The CDR3 DNA reads TGTGCCAGCAGCTTCGACGTTTATAATTCACCCCTCCACTTT.

The chain recombines TRBV27 with TRBJ2-4, with 12 bases that match TRBD2. CDR1 is MNHEY, CDR2 SMNVEV, per germline (reference sequence). The CDR3 has 21 amino acids. J lost 0 bases, V lost 3 bases, and 15 bases had no gene match. This CDR3 is CASSLPGASGRAELAKNIQYF. CDR3 coding DNA: TGTGCCAGCAGTTTGCCCGGGGCTAGCGGGAGGGCAGAACTAGCCAAAAACATTCAGTACTTC.

The chain links TRBV24-1 to TRBJ1-5, with a tentative D call TRBD1 (5 bases). The V gene's germline CDR1 is KGHDR and CDR2 SFDVKD. V gave up 10 bases and J gave up 5 bases, with 14 bases separating them. This CDR3 spans 13 amino acids. The CDR3 is CATQTRGDQPQHF. CDR3 coding DNA: TGTGCCACGCAGACAAGGGGAGATCAGCCCCAGCATTTT.

This chain links TRBV27 with TRBJ2-7; TRBD1 aligns across 9 bases. Germline V lookup: CDR1 MNHEY, CDR2 SMNVEV (reference sequence). V lost 6 bases to trimming and J lost 0 bases; unmatched junction nucleotides: 3. The CDR3 is 14 amino acids. The CDR3 nucleotides are TGTGCCAGCAGCCGGGACAGGGACTCCTACGAGCAGTACTTC. Amino acid sequence: CASSRDRDSYEQYF.

V usage is TRBV5-6 and J usage is TRBJ2-7; D gene uncertain. V lost 1 base and J lost 3, with 14 bases in between. The V gene's germline CDR1 is SGHDT and CDR2 YYEEEE. The CDR3 has 15 residues. The CDR3 here is CASSLNGGYSYEQYF. The DNA for the CDR3 is TGTGCCAGCAGCTTGAATGGCGGATACAGCTACGAGCAGTACTTC.